Sequencing of this TCR beta chain was carried out in a study of cytotoxic CD8 clonotypes in ibrutinib-treated CLL. Comment on this clone: As yet, its antigen is unknown.

The CDR3 has 13 amino acids. CDR1 and CDR2 from the germline V gene are LNHDA and SQIVND (reference sequence). The germline V and J ends were trimmed by 9 bases and 4 bases, with 16 bases remaining between them. Clones were read by immunoSEQ multiplex PCR, and TCRdb kept only the in-frame ones, dropping some. The sample lists roughly 150,000 clones, 88% occurring once. Study observations and caveats: At baseline, clonality was higher than in age-matched healthy donors and correlated with CD8+ counts.

Material: PBMCs, obtained at disease progression, from a patient treated with ibrutinib. This clonotype originated in a human donor with chronic lymphocytic leukemia. The chain employs TRBV19 and TRBJ2-7; the D gene is possibly TRBD2 (6 bases). This chain's CDR3 is CASRPGLAYEQYF. DNA for the CDR3: TGTGCCAGCCGACCGGGACTGGCTTACGAGCAGTACTTC.